These T cell receptor beta chains were read from a single sample in a study of Tregs in tolerant kidney transplant recipients. Clones were read by immunoSEQ multiplex PCR, and TCRdb kept only the in-frame ones, dropping some. Among approximately 98,000 clones listed, 90% were seen once. Source: CD4+ T cells from blood, taken before the transplant. These receptors all stem from a human donor who received a combined kidney and bone marrow transplant. CDR3s include the opening cysteine and the closing phenylalanine or tryptophan. D genes are given only for firm matches. Size is omitted from some rows. Given values are once, few, many or a class for expanded clones.

TRBV2,few,TRBJ1-4,NA,TGTGCCAGCAGTATACAGGGTCGAGCTAATGAAAAACTGTTTTTT,CASSIQGRANEKLFF
TRBV6-6,NA,TRBJ2-7,TRBD1,TGTGCCAGCAGTGGGGACAGCCTCTACGAGCAGTACTTC,CASSGDSLYEQYF
TRBV5-6,NA,TRBJ2-1,NA,TGTGCCAGCAGCTTAGGGGGTGGGATCAATGAGCAGTTCTTC,CASSLGGGINEQFF
TRBV6-5,NA,TRBJ2-2,NA,TGTGCCAGCAGTTACCCCATCACCGGGGAGCTGTTTTTT,CASSYPITGELFF
TRBV11-3,NA,TRBJ1-1,NA,TGTGCCAGCAGCTCAACTGGGGGGGGAGGCAACACTGAAGCTTTCTTT,CASSSTGGGGNTEAFF
TRBV18,NA,TRBJ2-2,NA,TGTGCCAGCTCACCAGACGACCGGAGGTATACCGGGGAGCTGTTTTTT,CASSPDDRRYTGELFF
TRBV4-2,NA,TRBJ2-5,TRBD2,TGTGCCAGCAGCCAAGATGGCCTAGCGGGGGGCCAAGAGACCCAGTACTTC,CASSQDGLAGGQETQYF
TRBV6-1,NA,TRBJ1-5,NA,TGTGCCAGCACCCTGACAGCTAACAATCAGCCCCAGCATTTT,CASTLTANNQPQHF
TRBV7-2,NA,TRBJ2-4,TRBD1,TGTGCCAGCAGCTTAGTCGGGGGACAGGGATTCTACATTCAGTACTTC,CASSLVGGQGFYIQYF
TRBV5-4,NA,TRBJ2-1,TRBD2,TGTGCCAGCAGCTTGGAACTAGCGGGCGCGAATGAGCAGTTCTTC,CASSLELAGANEQFF
TRBV10-3,NA,TRBJ2-2,TRBD1,TGTGCCATCAGGGGGACAGGGTACACCGGGGAGCTGTTTTTT,CAIRGTGYTGELFF
TRBV2,NA,TRBJ1-4,NA,TGTGCCAGCATGGGCACCTTTGCAACTAATGAAAAACTGTTTTTT,CASMGTFATNEKLFF
TRBV7-2,NA,TRBJ2-1,TRBD2,TGTGCCAGCAGCTCGACTAGCGCCTCATACTACGAGCAGTTCTTC,CASSSTSASYYEQFF
TRBV5-1,NA,TRBJ1-3,NA,TGCGCCAGCAGACACAGCTCTGGAAACACCATATATTTT,CASRHSSGNTIYF
TRBV9,NA,TRBJ1-4,TRBD1,TGTGCCAGCAGCCTTGCGGGTAAGACAGGGGCAGGTGAAAAACTGTTTTTT,CASSLAGKTGAGEKLFF
TRBV9,NA,TRBJ2-1,TRBD2,TGTGCCAGCAGCCCCCCGGGACTAGCGGGAGTCAATGAGCAGTTCTTC,CASSPPGLAGVNEQFF
TRBV7-9,NA,TRBJ2-7,TRBD1,TGTGCCAGCAGCCCACAGGGGGGCCCCTACGAGCAGTACTTC,CASSPQGGPYEQYF
TRBV2,once,TRBJ2-4,TRBD2,TGTGCCACTGAAGCGGGGGGCGGGAACATTCAGTACTTC,CATEAGGGNIQYF
TRBV27,NA,TRBJ1-6,TRBD1,TGTGCCAGCAGTATCGACAGGGGCCTTTCACCCCTCCACTTT,CASSIDRGLSPLHF
TRBV7-9,NA,TRBJ1-5,TRBD1,TGTGCCAGCAGCCCTGTTCAGGGGGATTATCAGCCCCAGCATTTT,CASSPVQGDYQPQHF
TRBV15,NA,TRBJ2-7,NA,TGTGCCACCAGCAGAGAGCGGCGAAACTACGAGCAGTACTTC,CATSRERRNYEQYF
TRBV28,few,TRBJ1-5,TRBD1,TGTGCCAGCAGGAACGGGGGGACAGGGAACCAGCCCCAGCATTTT,CASRNGGTGNQPQHF
TRBV5-1,NA,TRBJ1-1,TRBD1,TGCGCCAGCAGCCCCCAGACAGGGTACACTGAAGCTTTCTTT,CASSPQTGYTEAFF
TRBV19,NA,TRBJ2-7,TRBD1,TGTGCCAGTAGTTTAGGACAGGGCGCCTCCTACGAGCAGTACTTC,CASSLGQGASYEQYF
TRBV7-9,NA,TRBJ1-6,TRBD1,TGTGCCAGCAGCGCCCAGGAGGGGGCGGGTTCACCCCTCCACTTT,CASSAQEGAGSPLHF
TRBV2,once,TRBJ2-3,TRBD2,TGTGCCAGCAGTCCCACCAGCGGGGGCCCCACAGATACGCAGTATTTT,CASSPTSGGPTDTQYF
TRBV6-5,NA,TRBJ2-6,NA,TGTGCCAGCAGTTACTCCTACTCTGGGGCCAACGTCCTGACTTTC,CASSYSYSGANVLTF
TRBV7-2,NA,TRBJ2-1,TRBD1,TGTGCCAGCAGCCCAAGGACAGGGGGGAACAATGAGCAGTTCTTC,CASSPRTGGNNEQFF
TRBV27,NA,TRBJ2-7,TRBD2,TGTGCCAGCAGAACAACCGGGACTACCAGGACTCACTTC,CASRTTGTTRTHF
TRBV7-9,NA,TRBJ2-3,NA,TGTGCCAGCAGCCCGATAGGGACAACGGATACGCAGTATTTT,CASSPIGTTDTQYF
TRBV5-6,NA,TRBJ1-1,TRBD1,TGTGCCAGCAGCTTGTGGAACAGGGGTACTGAAGCTTTCTTT,CASSLWNRGTEAFF
TRBV6-1,NA,TRBJ2-1,NA,TGTGCCAGCAGTGGGACAGTCAATGAGCAGTTCTTC,CASSGTVNEQFF
TRBV28,NA,TRBJ1-1,TRBD1,TGTGCCAGCAGTCCATGGGACAGGCCAACCCAGGGCACTGAAGCTTTCTTT,CASSPWDRPTQGTEAFF
TRBV15,NA,TRBJ1-5,TRBD1,TGTGCCACCAGCGATCCGGAGGGGGCGATTAGCAATCAGCCCCAGCATTTT,CATSDPEGAISNQPQHF
TRBV10-1,NA,TRBJ2-7,TRBD2,TGCGCCAGCTATGTACCGGGACTAGCGTTAAACGAGCAGTACTTC,CASYVPGLALNEQYF
TRBV19,once,TRBJ1-1,NA,TGTGCCAGTAGTGAGGGAAGGAACACTGAAGCTTTCTTT,CASSEGRNTEAFF
TRBV15,NA,TRBJ1-2,NA,TGTGCCACCAGCAGAGGGGGGACTTCTAACTATGGCTACACCTTC,CATSRGGTSNYGYTF
TRBV7-2,once,TRBJ1-3,NA,TGTGCCAGCAGCCCGAGGCCGGGGGGAAACACCATATATTTT,CASSPRPGGNTIYF
TRBV19,once,TRBJ1-2,NA,TGTGCCAGTAGTAGGGGACAAGTCGGGATATTCTATGGCTACACCTTC,CASSRGQVGIFYGYTF
TRBV2,NA,TRBJ1-4,TRBD1,TGTGCCAGCACCGCGGACAGGGTCCGCGAAAAACTGTTTTTT,CASTADRVREKLFF
TRBV6-6,NA,TRBJ2-7,TRBD2,TGTGCCAGCAGTTACCCCCGGCTTAGCGGGAGTAACGAGCAGTACTTC,CASSYPRLSGSNEQYF
TRBV13,NA,TRBJ2-7,NA,TGTGCCAGCAGCTTAGGCGGGCCGGGGACTTGGGAGCAGTACTTC,CASSLGGPGTWEQYF
TRBV2,NA,TRBJ1-1,NA,TGTGCCTCCGGGGGGGATATGAACACTGAAGCTTTCTTT,CASGGDMNTEAFF
TRBV4-1,once,TRBJ2-7,TRBD1,TGCGCCAGCAGCCAAGATTGGCAGGGGGCCTACGAGCAGTACTTC,CASSQDWQGAYEQYF
TRBV5-1,once,TRBJ2-5,TRBD2,TGCGCCAGCAGCCAGGGACTAGCGGGGAGGCAAGAGACCCAGTACTTC,CASSQGLAGRQETQYF
TRBV5-1,NA,TRBJ2-1,TRBD2,TGCGCCAGCAGCTTGGTTGCTAGCGGGAGCAATGAGCAGTTCTTC,CASSLVASGSNEQFF
TRBV19,NA,TRBJ2-4,NA,TGTGCCAGTTCCTCGGGGGGCAATAAAAACATTCAGTACTTC,CASSSGGNKNIQYF
TRBV6-5,NA,TRBJ2-7,NA,TGTGCCAGCAGTTATAGGCCTGACTCAAGCTCCTACGAGCAGTACTTC,CASSYRPDSSSYEQYF
TRBV6-5,NA,TRBJ1-2,NA,TGTGCCAGCAGTTACTCAAGGCGGACTAACTATGGCTACACCTTC,CASSYSRRTNYGYTF